These T cell receptor beta chains were read from a single sample in a study of naive CD8 T cells in extremely preterm neonates. Some clones are missing from TCRdb's copy, which holds only in-frame ones; the method was immunoSEQ multiplex PCR. This table has about 5,000 clones, roughly 95% appearing once. Sequencing used naive CD8+ T cells from cord blood. These receptors were collected from a boy who was born preterm. CDR3s include the opening cysteine and the closing phenylalanine or tryptophan. D genes are given only for firm matches.

D: -
J: TRBJ2-7
V: TRBV29-1
CDR3: CSVEHLYEQYF
DNA: TGCAGCGTTGAACATCTCTACGAGCAGTACTTC

D: -
J: TRBJ1-2
V: TRBV5-4
CDR3: CASSPRSGVNYGYTF
DNA: TGTGCCAGCAGCCCCAGGTCAGGGGTAAACTATGGCTACACCTTC

D: TRBD1
J: TRBJ2-7
V: TRBV5-4
CDR3: CASSADRGYEQYF
DNA: TGTGCCAGCAGCGCAGACAGGGGGTACGAGCAGTACTTC

D: -
J: TRBJ2-1
V: TRBV27
CDR3: CATTTTGGANEQFF
DNA: TGTGCCACCACAACGACTGGGGGTGCCAATGAGCAGTTCTTC

D: TRBD1
J: TRBJ2-5
V: TRBV9
CDR3: CASSPPDRGWETQYF
DNA: TGTGCCAGCAGCCCCCCGGACAGGGGATGGGAGACCCAGTACTTC

D: -
J: TRBJ2-7
V: TRBV20-1
CDR3: CSARETYEQYF
DNA: TGCAGTGCTAGAGAAACGTACGAGCAGTACTTC

D: TRBD2
J: TRBJ2-1
V: TRBV10-3
CDR3: CAISDREGYNEQFF
DNA: TGTGCCATCAGTGACCGGGAGGGCTACAATGAGCAGTTCTTC

D: TRBD2
J: TRBJ2-1
V: TRBV9
CDR3: CASSVTLAGGNEQFF
DNA: TGTGCCAGCAGCGTAACACTAGCGGGAGGCAATGAGCAGTTCTTC

D: -
J: TRBJ1-4
V: TRBV6-1
CDR3: CASSRLTNEKLFF
DNA: TGTGCCAGCAGCAGATTAACTAATGAAAAACTGTTTTTT

D: -
J: TRBJ1-5
V: TRBV10-3
CDR3: CAIRGRQPQHF
DNA: TGTGCCATCAGGGGGCGACAGCCCCAGCATTTT

D: -
J: TRBJ2-7
V: TRBV10-3
CDR3: CAISEDDYEQYF
DNA: TGTGCCATCAGTGAGGACGACTACGAGCAGTACTTC

D: TRBD2
J: TRBJ2-1
V: TRBV19
CDR3: CASSIGTSGRRYNEQFF
DNA: TGTGCCAGTAGTATAGGGACTAGCGGGAGACGGTACAATGAGCAGTTCTTC